One and the same sample provided the 22 T cell receptor beta chains below, sequenced in a study of blood T cell repertoires in COVID-19. Here immunoSEQ multiplex PCR was the method, and the copy in TCRdb shows in-frame clones only, minus some. The sample records about 150,000 clones, around 88% being singletons. Sequenced input: peripheral blood. The source of these receptors is a man aged 55 to 69 with active or convalescent COVID-19.

The chain carries TRBV5-1 and TRBJ2-3; 7 nucleotides agree with TRBD2. Unmatched junction bases numbered 5, after V lost 5 bases and J lost 2 bases. Germline V gene data show CDR1 as SGHRS and CDR2 as YFSETQ. The CDR3 is 14 amino acids. This chain's CDR3 is CASSAGDPTDTQYF. The CDR3 nucleotides are TGCGCCAGCAGTGCGGGGGACCCCACAGATACGCAGTATTTT.

The chain joins TRBV5-1 to TRBJ2-5, with 10 bases identical to TRBD2. The CDR3 length is 15 residues. CDR1 SGHRS and CDR2 YFSETQ come from the germline V gene. The V and J ends lost 1 base and 4 bases, in that order; junction bases with no gene match: 4. The chain's CDR3 is CASSLSGTSVETQYF. In DNA, the CDR3 is TGCGCCAGCAGCTTGTCCGGGACTAGCGTAGAGACCCAGTACTTC.

The chain couples TRBV7-2 to TRBJ1-4; possible D gene TRBD1, 5 bases. The CDR3 is 15 residues long. The V end lost 2 bases, the J end lost 4 bases, and 11 bases lay between the germline ends. Per germline, CDR1 SGHTA and CDR2 FQGNSA. The DNA for the CDR3 is TGTGCCAGCAGCTTAAACCAGGGCGTTAATGAAAAACTGTTTTTT. It encodes CASSLNQGVNEKLFF.

CDR3 protein: CASSLTSGRRYEQYF. The CDR3 DNA follows: TGTGCCAGCAGTCTTACTAGCGGGAGACGATACGAGCAGTACTTC. This chain links TRBV27 with TRBJ2-7; 11 bases are a match to TRBD2. The CDR3 is 15 residues long. Germline CDR1 reads MNHEY; CDR2 reads SMNVEV (reference sequence). The trim removed 5 bases at V and 4 bases at J, leaving 7 bases unmatched.

The chain uses TRBV7-2 and TRBJ1-1, with D maybe TRBD1 (5 bases). The CDR3 has 14 residues. V lost 4 bases to trimming and J lost 1 base, with 10 bases between them. CDR1 SGHTA and CDR2 FQGNSA come from the germline V gene. The CDR3 is CASSSQGQNTEAFF. The CDR3 DNA follows: TGTGCCAGCAGCTCCCAAGGACAGAACACTGAAGCTTTCTTT.

The chain joins TRBV18 to TRBJ2-7; TRBD2 agrees at 10 bases. With V trimmed by 3 bases and J by 7 bases, 9 bases remained unmatched. The CDR3 extends over 15 amino acids. CDR1 KGHSH and CDR2 LQKENI come from the germline V gene. CDR3 sequence reads: CASSPPSGSLGEQYF. In DNA form, the CDR3 reads TGTGCCAGCTCACCCCCTAGCGGGAGCCTGGGGGAGCAGTACTTC.

This clone has more than one count but fewer than ten. The V call is TRBV6-5, the J call TRBJ1-5; no clear D gene. V lost 7 bases, J lost 3 bases, and 10 bases lay in between. This CDR3 is 13 amino acids long. In germline, CDR1 is MNHEY, CDR2 SVGAGI. CDR3 in amino acids: CASNDKFNQPQHF. The CDR3 nucleotides are TGTGCCAGCAACGACAAGTTCAATCAGCCCCAGCATTTT.

The chain couples TRBV29-1 to TRBJ1-4; the match to TRBD1 covers 9 bases. Germline assignment: CDR1 SQVTM and CDR2 ANQGSEA. CDR3 length: 14 amino acids. V gave up 7 bases and J gave up 5 bases; unmatched junction bases: 8. The DNA for the CDR3 is TGCAGCGCAAGTACCGGGACAGGGAATGAAAAACTGTTTTTT. This gives the protein CSASTGTGNEKLFF. The full variable domain, rest sourced from reference TRBV29-1 and TRBJ1-4, is SAVISQKPSRDICQRGTSLTIQCQVDSQVTMMFWYRQQPGQSLTLIATANQGSEATYESGFVIDKFPISRPNLTFSTLTVSNMSPEDSSIYLCSASTGTGNEKLFFGSGTQLSVL.

The V call is TRBV4-3, the J call TRBJ2-1, with TRBD1 identical over 7 bases. Per germline, CDR1 LGHNA and CDR2 YSLEER. This CDR3 region has 16 residues. V was pared by 0 bases and J by 10 bases, with 12 bases of the junction left unmatched. CDR3 in amino acids: CASSQDRETGIFEQFF. The CDR3 coding sequence is TGCGCCAGCAGCCAAGATCGCGAGACAGGGATTTTCGAGCAGTTCTTC.

The chain recombines TRBV7-2 with TRBJ2-6; possible D gene TRBD1, 5 bases. Germline assignment: CDR1 SGHTA and CDR2 FQGNSA. The length of the CDR3 is 15 residues. Trimming stripped 1 base from V and 2 bases from J, with 6 bases between. The CDR3 loop reads CASSLEGTGANVLTF. DNA for the CDR3: TGTGCCAGCAGCTTAGAGGGGACTGGGGCCAACGTCCTGACTTTC.

The chain links TRBV18 to TRBJ2-7, with 12 bases lining up with TRBD1. Per the germline V gene, CDR1 is KGHSH and CDR2 is LQKENI. Trimming removed 3 bases from V and 2 bases from J; junction bases left unmatched: 2. The CDR3 consists of 15 residues. The CDR3 sequence is CASSPGQGATYEQYF. The CDR3 DNA follows: TGTGCCAGCTCACCGGGACAGGGGGCAACCTACGAGCAGTACTTC.

The chain recombines TRBV5-1 with TRBJ2-2; TRBD1 matches 7 bases. Germline assignment: CDR1 SGHRS and CDR2 YFSETQ. CDR3 length: 15 residues. The V segment lost 7 bases and the J segment 2 bases; nucleotides outside the gene matches: 8. The CDR3 region has the DNA TGCGCCAGCCGACCCGGGACAGTTAACACCGGGGAGCTGTTTTTT. It codes for CASRPGTVNTGELFF.

This clone was seen only once. Here the CDR3 DNA reads TGTGCCAGCAGCTTAGGGAGGTCAGATACGCAGTATTTT. It is translated as CASSLGRSDTQYF. The genes are TRBV7-9 and TRBJ2-3; perhaps TRBD2 as D (5 bases). V lost 1 base, J lost 4 bases, and 6 bases lay in between. Germline V gene data show CDR1 as SEHNR and CDR2 as FQNEAQ (reference sequence). CDR3 length: 13 amino acids.

The CDR3: CASSITGTINKQFF. CDR3 bases: TGTGCCAGTAGTATCACCGGGACTATAAATAAGCAGTTCTTC. The V call is TRBV19, the J call TRBJ2-1, with 7 bases that match TRBD2. The CDR3 runs to 14 residues. CDR1 is LNHDA, CDR2 SQIVND, per germline (reference sequence). Trimming removed 3 bases from V and 11 bases from J; junction bases left unmatched: 10. Filled out from reference TRBV19 and TRBJ2-1, the complete variable domain reads DGGITQSPKYLFRKEGQNVTLSCEQNLNHDAMYWYRQDPGQGLRLIYYSQIVNDFQKGDIAEGYSVSREKKESFPLTVTSAQKNPTAFYLCASSITGTINKQFFGPGTRLTVL.

The genes are TRBV5-6 and TRBJ1-1; D unresolved. This CDR3 has 13 amino acids. V dropped 0 bases and J dropped 10 bases, with 13 bases sitting between them. The germline V gene encodes CDR1 SGHDT and CDR2 YYEEEE. CDR3 bases: TGTGCCAGCAGCTTGGACTCGGGTCTTAGAGCTTTCTTT. Protein: CASSLDSGLRAFF. Based on the CDR3 plus reference TRBV5-6 and TRBJ1-1, the full variable domain is DAGVTQSPTHLIKTRGQQVTLRCSPKSGHDTVSWYQQALGQGPQFIFQYYEEEERQRGNFPDRFSGHQFPNYSSELNVNALLLGDSALYLCASSLDSGLRAFFGQGTRLTVV.

This clone was seen only once. The genes are TRBV11-2 and TRBJ1-2, with a weak D call TRBD1 (6 bases). CDR1 is SGHAT and CDR2 is FQNNGV in the germline V gene. This CDR3 has 14 amino acids. Trimming took 4 bases from V and 2 from J, leaving 11 bases between them. The chain's CDR3 is CASSSDSANYGYTF. The CDR3 nucleotides are TGTGCCAGCAGCTCGGACAGCGCGAACTATGGCTACACCTTC. Using reference TRBV11-2 and TRBJ1-2 for the parts outside the CDR3, the full variable domain is EAGVAQSPRYKIIEKRQSVAFWCNPISGHATLYWYQQILGQGPKLLIQFQNNGVVDDSQLPKDRFSAERLKGVDSTLKIQPAKLEDSAVYLCASSSDSANYGYTFGSGTRLTVV.

This rearrangement joins TRBV18 to TRBJ1-6, with no clear D. The ends were cut back, 5 bases at V and 7 bases at J, with 9 bases in the middle. The length of the CDR3 is 13 residues. CDR1 and CDR2 (germline): KGHSH, LQKENI. The CDR3 is CASSSGRNSPLHF. The CDR3 DNA sequence: TGTGCCAGCTCAAGCGGACGGAATTCACCCCTCCACTTT.

Concerning this clone: The germline gene is not matched at one end of the junction; a read error may be the cause. This chain joins TRBV20-1 and TRBJ2-7; D is unclear. In germline, CDR1 is DFQATT, CDR2 SNEGSKA (reference sequence). The CDR3 contains 9 residues. DNA for the CDR3: TGCAGTGCGAGCCTATATTATAACTTC. It is translated as CSASLYYNF.

Written as DNA, the CDR3 is TGTGCCAGCAGGGGGACAGGGGATGAAGCTTTCTTT. Its protein product is CASRGTGDEAFF. The genes are TRBV9 and TRBJ1-1; 10 bases line up with TRBD1. Per germline, CDR1 SGDLS and CDR2 YYNGEE. The CDR3 totals 12 residues. The junction had 2 bases not matched to a gene; V was cut back by 5 bases and J by 7 bases. Supplemented by reference TRBV9 and TRBJ1-1, the full variable domain reads DSGVTQTPKHLITATGQRVTLRCSPRSGDLSVYWYQQSLDQGLQFLIQYYNGEERAKGNILERFSAQQFPDLHSELNLSSLELGDSALYFCASRGTGDEAFFGQGTRLTVV.

This chain uses TRBV5-1 with TRBJ1-2, with D maybe TRBD1 (6 bases). Looked up from germline, CDR1 is SGHRS and CDR2 is YFSETQ. There are 19 residues in the CDR3. V was shortened by 1 base and J by 2 bases, with 24 bases between the two germline ends. The CDR3 DNA follows: TGCGCCAGCAGCTTGCCTTCCGGGCAGGGGAGTAGCACGAACTATGGCTACACCTTC. Translating it yields CASSLPSGQGSSTNYGYTF.

This rearrangement joins TRBV9 to TRBJ2-5; the D gene is possibly TRBD2 (5 bases). Trimming left V 7 bases short and J 1 base short, with 11 bases between. There are 13 residues in the CDR3. Germline CDR1 and CDR2: SGDLS and YYNGEE. CDR3 protein: CASSLGSQETQYF. CDR3 DNA sequence: TGTGCCAGCTCCCTGGGGAGCCAAGAGACCCAGTACTTC.

This clone has a single count. The chain uses TRBV5-4 and TRBJ2-7, with TRBD1 matching over 9 bases. Germline CDR1 SGHNT, CDR2 YYREEE (reference sequence). The CDR3 has 15 amino acids. Trimming took 3 bases from V and 5 from J; bases not matched to a gene: 9. CDR3 in amino acids: CASSSGRDRADEQYF. The CDR3 nucleotides read TGTGCCAGCAGCTCTGGACGGGACAGGGCCGACGAGCAGTACTTC.